The source of this T cell receptor beta chain is a study of cytomegalovirus exposure and HLA in healthy donors. Study-wide results and caveats: Sequencing had likely introduced a cluster of highly shared sequence variants as an artifact. Within a later analysis, the majority of CMV-associated TCR beta chains appeared HLA-restricted.

V lost 0 bases, J lost 2 bases, and 11 bases lay in between. This CDR3 is built from 16 residues. CDR1 is SGHTA, CDR2 FQGNSA, per germline. As concerns this clone: What it binds is unknown.

The study ran its PCR with 60 Vbeta and 13 Jbeta primers. Sequencing was performed with immunoSEQ multiplex PCR; in TCRdb, only in-frame clones are kept and a portion is missing. Here the sample spans 150,000 to 200,000 clones, about four fifths being singletons. The chain has TRBV7-2 and TRBJ1-3, with D possibly being TRBD1 (5 bases). The receptor comes from a boy aged 5-17 years in good health and CMV-seronegative. Sequencing input: PBMCs. The CDR3 loop is CASSLASTGPGNTIYF. The CDR3 DNA sequence: TGTGCCAGCAGCTTAGCCTCAACAGGACCTGGAAACACCATATATTTT. Using reference TRBV7-2 and TRBJ1-3 for the parts outside the CDR3, the full variable domain is GAGVSQSPSNKVTEKGKDVELRCDPISGHTALYWYRQSLGQGLEFLIYFQGNSAPDKSGLPSDRFSAERTGGSVSTLTIQRTQQEDSAVYLCASSLASTGPGNTIYFGEGSWLTVV.